The 28 T cell receptor beta chains given below trace back to one sample, sequenced in a study of blood T cell repertoires in COVID-19. The table came from immunoSEQ multiplex PCR; TCRdb's copy has only in-frame clones and leaves some out. The profile covers about 190,000 clones, with 90% appearing a single time and approximately 0.62% taken by the ten largest. The specimen was peripheral blood. The receptors were gathered from a man in his fifties or sixties with acute or convalescent COVID-19.

This chain joins TRBV5-1 and TRBJ2-3; TRBD2 matches at 14 bases. The CDR3 contains 17 residues. Per germline, CDR1 SGHRS and CDR2 YFSETQ. The V gene end was trimmed by 4 bases and the J gene end by 5 bases; junction bases not matched to a gene: 9. The CDR3 protein is CASSRNPGLAGVDTQYF. The CDR3, as DNA: TGCGCCAGCAGCCGGAACCCGGGACTAGCGGGGGTAGATACGCAGTATTTT.

V is TRBV7-2 and J is TRBJ2-7, with D perhaps matching TRBD1 (7 bases). The length of the CDR3 is 15 residues. Deletions cut 4 bases from V and 1 base from J, with 14 bases between. The germline V gene encodes CDR1 SGHTA and CDR2 FQGNSA. CDR3 in DNA: TGTGCCAGCAGCTCAGGGGGGCAGGGATCCTACGAGCAGTACTTC. Translation: CASSSGGQGSYEQYF.

The chain joins TRBV11-1 to TRBJ2-2, with D maybe TRBD2 (6 bases). Germline values: CDR1 SGHAT, CDR2 FQDESV (reference sequence). The CDR3 loop spans 15 amino acids. Trimming left V 4 bases short and J 4 bases short, with 13 bases between. This CDR3 reads CASSSLGRFTGELFF. Here the CDR3 DNA reads TGTGCCAGCAGCTCCCTGGGGAGGTTCACCGGGGAGCTGTTTTTT.

This chain connects TRBV28 to TRBJ2-7; a weak D match, TRBD1 (6 bases). CDR3 length equals 13 residues. Germline loops: CDR1 MDHEN, CDR2 SYDVKM. With 5 bases removed from V and 3 bases from J, the gap between germline ends came to 11 bases. The chain's CDR3 is CASSLQGFYEQYV. The DNA for the CDR3 is TGTGCCAGCAGTCTACAGGGATTCTACGAGCAGTACGTC.

V is TRBV19 and J is TRBJ1-1, with no clear D. The CDR3 sequence is 12 residues long. Germline lookup yields CDR1 LNHDA and CDR2 SQIVND (reference sequence). The ends were cut back, 0 bases at V and 11 bases at J, with 10 bases in the middle. The CDR3 DNA follows: TGTGCCAGTAGTATAGATGAGGGATCCGCTTTCTTT. Residues: CASSIDEGSAFF.

This clone was counted once. The chain joins TRBV28 to TRBJ2-5; 10 nucleotides match TRBD1. CDR1 and CDR2 (germline): MDHEN, SYDVKM. J lost 4 bases, V lost 6 bases, and 5 bases had no gene match. There are 14 residues in the CDR3. The CDR3 DNA is TGTGCCAGCAGGCTGACAGGGGGCTTAGAGACCCAGTACTTC. This translates into CASRLTGGLETQYF.

This rearrangement joins TRBV18 to TRBJ1-2; possible D gene TRBD1, 6 bases. The CDR3 is 13 amino acids. CDR1 is KGHSH and CDR2 is LQKENI in the germline V gene. Trimming shortened V by 4 bases and J by 5 bases, and 11 bases separated the two germline ends. The CDR3 is CASSQGQLYGYTF. The CDR3 DNA reads TGTGCCAGCTCACAAGGACAGTTGTATGGCTACACCTTC.

The gene calls are TRBV7-6 and TRBJ2-5; 7 bases align to TRBD1. The CDR3 runs to 15 residues. J was trimmed by 3 bases and V by 4 bases; bases with no gene match: 8. CDR1 and CDR2 from the germline V gene are SGHVS and FNYEAQ. The CDR3 sequence is CASSSDRVSEETQYF. The CDR3 region has the DNA TGTGCCAGCAGCTCTGACAGGGTATCGGAAGAGACCCAGTACTTC.

This clone was seen once. This chain connects TRBV21-1 to TRBJ2-7; the D call in the table, TRBD1, was not verified against the DNA. TRBV21-1 is a pseudogene. The CDR3 has 14 residues. The CDR3 loop is CASSSRGRPYEQYF. The CDR3 nucleotides read TGTGCCAGCAGCTCAAGGGGCAGGCCCTACGAGCAGTACTTC.

V is TRBV2 and J is TRBJ2-2, with TRBD2 matching over 15 bases. The CDR3 is made up of 15 amino acids. The germline V gene has CDR1 SNHLY and CDR2 FYNNEI. With V trimmed by 7 bases and J by 7 bases, 4 bases remained unmatched. The CDR3 region is CASIGLAGGNGELFF. The CDR3 DNA follows: TGTGCCAGCATTGGACTAGCGGGAGGGAACGGGGAGCTGTTTTTT.

The chain has TRBV7-9 and TRBJ1-2; TRBD1 matches 12 bases. Losses at the gene ends were 5 bases for V and 8 bases for J; bases not matched to a gene: 12. CDR3 length: 16 amino acids. Looked up from germline, CDR1 is SEHNR and CDR2 is FQNEAQ (reference sequence). CDR3 protein: CASSPTGTGGWMGYTF. In nucleotides, the CDR3 is TGTGCCAGCAGCCCAACCGGGACAGGGGGCTGGATGGGCTACACCTTC.

The chain employs TRBV7-6 and TRBJ2-5; D gene unclear. Trimming stripped 5 bases from V and 0 bases from J, with 7 bases between. Germline V CDR1 and CDR2: SGHVS, FNYEAQ. The CDR3 contains 13 residues. In nucleotides, the CDR3 is TGTGCCAGCAGCGCCAGGAACCAAGAGACCCAGTACTTC. Its protein is CASSARNQETQYF.

This clone has just one count. V gene TRBV3-1 (or the pseudogene TRBV3-2) combines with J gene TRBJ2-5; the match to TRBD2 covers 8 bases. Germline V lookup: CDR1 LGHDT, CDR2 YNNKEL (reference sequence). J was trimmed by 4 bases and V by 1 base; bases with no gene match: 11. CDR3 length: 17 residues. DNA for the CDR3: TGTGCCAGCAGCCAAGGTTTAGTTAGCGGGAAGGGAGAGACCCAGTACTTC. This encodes CASSQGLVSGKGETQYF.

This chain joins TRBV29-1 and TRBJ2-4, with TRBD1 matching over 10 bases. With V trimmed by 6 bases and J by 6 bases, 5 bases remained unmatched. Germline V gives CDR1 SQVTM, CDR2 ANQGSEA. The CDR3 extends over 13 amino acids. As DNA, the CDR3 is TGCAGCGTGGACAGGGGGGAAGCAAACATTCAGTACTTC. It encodes CSVDRGEANIQYF. Supplemented by reference TRBV29-1 and TRBJ2-4, the full variable domain reads SAVISQKPSRDICQRGTSLTIQCQVDSQVTMMFWYRQQPGQSLTLIATANQGSEATYESGFVIDKFPISRPNLTFSTLTVSNMSPEDSSIYLCSVDRGEANIQYFGAGTRLSVL.

V and J are TRBV5-1 and TRBJ2-3; 9 bases align to TRBD2. V lost 0 bases to trimming and J lost 0 bases; unmatched junction nucleotides: 14. CDR1 is SGHRS and CDR2 is YFSETQ in the germline V gene. CDR3 length: 20 amino acids. The CDR3 sequence is CASSLEGASGTSTSTDTQYF. In DNA form, the CDR3 reads TGCGCCAGCAGCTTGGAAGGAGCTAGCGGGACGTCCACTAGCACAGATACGCAGTATTTT.

CDR3 sequence reads: CASSQSRDSGANVLTF. The CDR3 nucleotides read TGTGCCAGCAGCCAATCGAGGGACTCTGGGGCCAACGTCCTGACTTTC. The chain has TRBV3-1 (or the pseudogene TRBV3-2) and TRBJ2-6; D is perhaps TRBD2 (5 bases). The CDR3 extends over 16 amino acids. Germline CDR1 and CDR2: LGHDT and YNNKEL (reference sequence). V was cut by 2 bases and J by 0 bases, with 8 bases left in between.

This rearrangement joins TRBV3-1 (or the pseudogene TRBV3-2) to TRBJ2-2; TRBD1 is a possible D gene (5 bases). Trimming shortened V by 0 bases and J by 5 bases, and 10 bases separated the two germline ends. Per germline, CDR1 LGHDT and CDR2 YNNKEL (reference sequence). The CDR3 runs 15 residues. For the CDR3, the DNA is TGTGCCAGCAGCCAAGAAGGGGCGGCGACCGGGGAGCTGTTTTTT. It is translated as CASSQEGAATGELFF.

This chain uses TRBV7-3 with TRBJ2-1, with TRBD1 as a possible D gene (5 bases). Trimming took 4 bases from V and 7 from J, leaving 14 bases between them. The CDR3 runs 14 residues. Germline V CDR1 and CDR2: SGHTA, FQGTGA. CDR3 region: CASSSNSRVNEQFF. CDR3 in DNA: TGTGCCAGCAGCTCAAACTCCAGGGTTAATGAGCAGTTCTTC.

The rearrangement links TRBV2 to TRBJ1-2, with unresolved D. Germline V gene data show CDR1 as SNHLY and CDR2 as FYNNEI. The germline V and J ends were trimmed by 3 bases and 7 bases, with 9 bases remaining between them. This CDR3 has 12 residues. This CDR3 is CASSEGVPGYTF. The CDR3, as DNA: TGTGCCAGCAGTGAGGGAGTTCCTGGCTACACCTTC.

Of note for this clone: A read error may account for a junction end that differs from germline. The chain joins TRBV3-1 (or the pseudogene TRBV3-2) to TRBJ2-1; TRBD2 aligns across 7 bases. The CDR3 sequence is 15 residues long. In germline, CDR1 is LGHDT, CDR2 YNNKEL (reference sequence). The CDR3 here is CASRQAGLAYNEQFF. CDR3 coding DNA: TGTGCCAGCAGACAAGCCGGACTAGCCTACAATGAGCAGTTCTTC.

The CDR3: CASSPTTRPSSYNEQFF. CDR3 nucleotides: TGTGCCAGCTCACCTACGACTAGACCAAGCTCCTACAATGAGCAGTTCTTC. The chain couples TRBV18 to TRBJ2-1; D is possibly TRBD2 (6 bases). CDR1 KGHSH and CDR2 LQKENI come from the germline V gene. The CDR3 spans 17 residues. V was pared by 3 bases and J by 0 bases, with 15 bases between.

The CDR3 here is CASSLGVTGSQETQYF. DNA for the CDR3: TGTGCCAGCAGCTTAGGGGTAACAGGGTCCCAAGAGACCCAGTACTTC. J is TRBJ2-5 and V is TRBV7-9, with D possibly matching TRBD1 (6 bases). Trimming pared 1 base from V and 1 base from J, leaving 13 bases between. The CDR3 is 16 amino acids. In germline, CDR1 is SEHNR, CDR2 FQNEAQ (reference sequence).

This clone was picked up one time. This sequence joins TRBV28 and TRBJ2-3, with a tentative D call TRBD1 (6 bases). CDR3 size: 12 residues. Germline V CDR1 and CDR2: MDHEN, SYDVKM. Trimming shortened V by 5 bases and J by 5 bases, and 8 bases separated the two germline ends. The CDR3 DNA reads TGTGCCAGCAGTACCAGGGGAGATACGCAGTATTTT. Residues: CASSTRGDTQYF.

This chain joins TRBV7-9 and TRBJ1-1; D may be TRBD1 (5 bases). The V gene's germline CDR1 is SEHNR and CDR2 FQNEAQ (reference sequence). Trimming took off 0 bases at V and 3 bases at J, with 14 bases between the two ends. The CDR3 is 16 residues long. Written as DNA, the CDR3 is TGTGCCAGCAGCTTAGCACTCCGTGCGGGGGACACTGAAGCTTTCTTT. Protein sequence: CASSLALRAGDTEAFF.

J is TRBJ2-5 and V is TRBV30; unclear D gene. Germline V gene lookup returns CDR1 GTSNPN and CDR2 SVGIG (reference sequence). The CDR3 extends over 12 amino acids. Trimming cost V 3 bases and J 4 bases, with 9 bases left between them. The CDR3, as DNA: TGTGCCTGGAGCAGGTACCTAGAGACCCAGTACTTC. Its protein is CAWSRYLETQYF.

The chain employs TRBV6-2 or TRBV6-3 and TRBJ2-1; tentatively, D is TRBD1 (5 bases). Germline loops: CDR1 MNHEY, CDR2 SVGEGT. V was cut by 6 bases and J by 4 bases, with 10 bases left in between. CDR3 length equals 13 residues. CDR3: CASSPDSYNEQFF. The CDR3 nucleotides read TGTGCCAGCAGCCCAGACAGTTACAATGAGCAGTTCTTC.

The V and J genes are TRBV7-8 and TRBJ2-3, with TRBD2 identical over 14 bases. Losses at the gene ends were 5 bases for V and 6 bases for J; bases not matched to a gene: 7. The CDR3 is made up of 16 amino acids. Germline-derived CDR1 and CDR2 are SGHVS and FQNEAQ. CDR3 DNA sequence: TGTGCCAGCAGCCCGGGACTAGCGGGAGTAGCTGATACGCAGTATTTT. Translation: CASSPGLAGVADTQYF.

The CDR3 sequence is CASSYRGPNEKLFF. In DNA, the CDR3 is TGTGCCAGCAGTTACAGGGGGCCTAATGAAAAACTGTTTTTT. This chain connects TRBV6-5 to TRBJ1-4; 7 nucleotides agree with TRBD1. Germline values: CDR1 MNHEY, CDR2 SVGAGI. This CDR3 has 14 amino acids. V shed 2 bases and J 3 bases; nucleotides not matched to a gene: 0.